This note documents a single T cell receptor (beta chain) sequence. Antigen: not known. The sample comes from a study of beta chain features in type 1 diabetes. This CDR3 contains 15 residues. Germline V gene data show CDR1 as SEHNR and CDR2 as FQNEAQ (reference sequence). V gave up 1 base and J gave up 2 bases, with 11 bases separating them. As every portion of the isolated RNA was reverse transcribed, the sequencing read expressed TCRB transcripts. TCRdb's table, derived via immunoSEQ multiplex PCR, lists solely in-frame clones and lacks some. The profile shows roughly 400,000 clones, around a tenth of them singletons. Via the markers CD45RO/CCR7/CD25/CD127/CD95/CD27, stem cell-like memory, regulatory, central memory and naive CD4+ cells were sorted. Study-wide results and caveats: Unsettled here was the matter of whether HLA type influences TCRB rearrangement. TCRB CDR3s were moderately but significantly shorter in Type 1 diabetes patients in all four CD4+ subsets. There was a possibility that cDNA sequencing over-represented cells with high TCR expression. At VDJ recombination sites, type 1 diabetes patients had fewer insertions and more deleted nucleotides.

The chain carries TRBV7-9 and TRBJ1-2, with D unresolved. The TCR sequence derives from a man aged 25-45 years with type 1 diabetes. Sequencing input: central memory CD4+ T cells from blood. The CDR3 reads CASSLGRVQNYGYTF. The DNA for the CDR3 is TGTGCCAGCAGCTTAGGGCGGGTGCAAAACTATGGCTACACCTTC.